Below are 22 T cell receptor beta chains sequenced from a single sample in a study of blood T cell repertoires in COVID-19. The assay was immunoSEQ multiplex PCR, and TCRdb's table has in-frame clones only and misses some. The sample yields under 400,000 clones, 90% seen once. The sequenced sample consisted of peripheral blood. The receptors were sampled from a man between 18 and 35 years old with active or convalescent COVID-19.

The CDR3 region is CASRGDRNSNQPQHF. DNA of the CDR3: TGTGCCAGCAGAGGGGACAGAAATAGCAATCAGCCCCAGCATTTT. This chain joins TRBV6-5 and TRBJ1-5; 7 positions agree with TRBD1. V trimming: 6 bases; J trimming: 0 bases; junction bases outside the gene matches: 5. The V gene's germline CDR1 is MNHEY and CDR2 SVGAGI. The length of the CDR3 is 15 residues.

The chain links TRBV18 to TRBJ2-5; TRBD2 might be the D (6 bases). CDR1 and CDR2 from the germline V gene are KGHSH and LQKENI. The CDR3 loop spans 14 amino acids. V was clipped by 6 bases and J by 2 bases, with 13 bases between them. CDR3 sequence (DNA): TGTGCCAGCTCTCAACCGGGACTTCAAGAGACCCAGTACTTC. Translation gives CASSQPGLQETQYF.

The chain has TRBV10-3 and TRBJ2-7; 7 positions match TRBD1. Losses at the gene ends were 10 bases for V and 4 bases for J; bases not matched to a gene: 7. The CDR3 runs 12 residues. CDR1 is ENHRY, CDR2 SYGVKD, per germline. The CDR3, as DNA: TGTGCCACGGGCTTACAGGGGTACGAGCAGTACTTC. It yields the protein CATGLQGYEQYF.

The chain links TRBV24-1 to TRBJ2-2, with 8 bases lining up with TRBD1. The length of the CDR3 is 16 residues. Germline-derived CDR1 and CDR2 are KGHDR and SFDVKD. The V segment lost 3 bases and the J segment 6 bases; nucleotides outside the gene matches: 8. CDR3 protein: CATSDLRQGASGELFF. CDR3 bases: TGTGCCACCAGTGATCTTAGGCAGGGGGCCTCCGGGGAGCTGTTTTTT.

V gene TRBV6-5 combines with J gene TRBJ1-2; D may be TRBD1 (6 bases). The CDR3 extends over 13 amino acids. Germline loops: CDR1 MNHEY, CDR2 SVGAGI. V was clipped by 8 bases and J by 4 bases, with 14 bases between them. The CDR3 region is CASVRGVGYGYTF. For the CDR3, the DNA is TGTGCCAGCGTCAGGGGAGTTGGCTATGGCTACACCTTC.

The chain couples TRBV5-1 to TRBJ1-2, with unresolved D. Trimming cost V 4 bases and J 8 bases, with 18 bases left between them. Germline V gives CDR1 SGHRS, CDR2 YFSETQ. The CDR3 consists of 14 residues. CDR3 sequence: CASSPGGSALGYTF. The CDR3 region has the DNA TGCGCCAGCAGCCCTGGTGGCAGCGCCTTAGGCTACACCTTC.

The chain uses TRBV29-1 and TRBJ1-4; possibly TRBD1 for D (6 bases). Trimming removed 7 bases at V and 0 bases at J, with 9 bases between. Germline lookup yields CDR1 SQVTM and CDR2 ANQGSEA. The CDR3 totals 13 residues. The CDR3 region is CSAYRATNEKLFF. The CDR3 bases are TGCAGCGCCTACAGGGCAACTAATGAAAAACTGTTTTTT.

J is TRBJ2-2 and V is TRBV3-1 (or the pseudogene TRBV3-2), with D perhaps TRBD1 (5 bases). This CDR3 has 16 residues. Deletions cut 3 bases from V and 4 bases from J, with 15 bases between. Germline values: CDR1 LGHDT, CDR2 YNNKEL (reference sequence). CDR3 in amino acids: CASSQTVRVFTGELFF. DNA of the CDR3: TGTGCCAGCAGCCAGACGGTCAGGGTGTTCACCGGGGAGCTGTTTTTT.

The chain uses TRBV7-2 and TRBJ2-1; 7 positions match TRBD1. Germline CDR1 and CDR2: SGHTA and FQGNSA. V trimming: 3 bases; J trimming: 7 bases; junction bases outside the gene matches: 9. The CDR3 has 15 residues. The CDR3 sequence: CASSFRDRAGNEQFF. In nucleotides, the CDR3 is TGTGCCAGCAGCTTCCGAGACAGGGCTGGGAATGAGCAGTTCTTC.

The rearrangement uses TRBV5-5 and TRBJ1-3; TRBD1 matches at 10 bases. Losses at the gene ends were 4 bases for V and 3 bases for J; bases not matched to a gene: 4. The CDR3 spans 15 residues. From germline, CDR1 is SGHKS and CDR2 YYEKEE (reference sequence). CDR3 bases: TGTGCCAGCAGCCCCGGGACAGGGGTTGGAAACACCATATATTTT. Its protein product is CASSPGTGVGNTIYF.

This chain joins TRBV6-6 and TRBJ1-3; a weak D match, TRBD1 (5 bases). The V end lost 2 bases, the J end lost 0 bases, and 8 bases lay between the germline ends. The CDR3 totals 15 residues. The germline gives CDR1 MNHNY, CDR2 SVGAGI (reference sequence). The CDR3 DNA reads as TGTGCCAGCAGTTACGGGGGGAACTCTGGAAACACCATATATTTT. It is translated as CASSYGGNSGNTIYF.

The chain joins TRBV6-2 or TRBV6-3 to TRBJ1-1, with a weak D call TRBD1 (5 bases). Looked up from germline, CDR1 is MNHEY and CDR2 is SVGEGT. Between the trimmed V and J ends, which lost 2 bases and 0 bases, there was a span of 10 bases. The CDR3 contains 15 residues. Here the CDR3 DNA reads TGTGCCAGCAGTTACAGGGCAGGGTTGAACACTGAAGCTTTCTTT. Translation: CASSYRAGLNTEAFF.

About this clone: At one end the junction does not follow the germline gene, possibly because of a read error. V usage is TRBV7-7 and J usage is TRBJ2-3; tentatively, D is TRBD2 (6 bases). This CDR3 is built from 15 residues. Per germline, CDR1 SSHAT and CDR2 FNYEAQ (reference sequence). The CDR3 protein is CASSLGLASTDTQYF. The CDR3 region has the DNA TGTGCTAGCAGCTTGGGACTGGCGAGCACAGATACGCAGTATTTT.

The chain couples TRBV7-9 to TRBJ2-5, with 16 bases identical to TRBD2. J lost 2 bases, V lost 5 bases, and 8 bases had no gene match. Germline CDR1 reads SEHNR; CDR2 reads FQNEAQ (reference sequence). This CDR3 contains 18 residues. CDR3 protein: CASSQNRGLAGGQETQYF. As DNA, the CDR3 is TGTGCCAGCAGCCAGAATCGGGGACTAGCGGGGGGGCAAGAGACCCAGTACTTC.

J is TRBJ1-2 and V is TRBV6-5, with D perhaps matching TRBD1 (5 bases). V was trimmed by 2 bases and J by 5 bases, leaving 12 bases between them. The CDR3 covers 14 residues. Germline V gene sequence: CDR1 MNHEY, CDR2 SVGAGI. CDR3 amino acids: CASSYRRQFYGYTF. CDR3 coding DNA: TGTGCCAGCAGTTACCGGCGACAGTTTTATGGCTACACCTTC.

This chain connects TRBV7-2 to TRBJ2-7; no clear D gene. Germline values: CDR1 SGHTA, CDR2 FQGNSA. This CDR3 contains 14 residues. V lost 1 base, J lost 4 bases, and 11 bases lay in between. The CDR3 is CASSLGEEYYEQYF. Written as DNA, the CDR3 is TGTGCCAGCAGCTTAGGAGAAGAGTATTACGAGCAGTACTTC. Full variable domain (rest looked up from reference TRBV7-2 and TRBJ2-7): GAGVSQSPSNKVTEKGKDVELRCDPISGHTALYWYRQSLGQGLEFLIYFQGNSAPDKSGLPSDRFSAERTGGSVSTLTIQRTQQEDSAVYLCASSLGEEYYEQYFGPGTRLTVT.

The chain carries TRBV3-1 (or the pseudogene TRBV3-2) and TRBJ2-1; 11 positions match TRBD2. Germline V gene lookup returns CDR1 LGHDT and CDR2 YNNKEL (reference sequence). V lost 4 bases, J lost 5 bases, and 10 bases stayed unmatched. The CDR3 has 17 residues. The CDR3 region has the DNA TGTGCCAGCAGCCGTCGACTAGCGGGAAAAGATAACAATGAGCAGTTCTTC. Amino acid sequence: CASSRRLAGKDNNEQFF.

The V gene is TRBV7-9, the J gene TRBJ2-1; TRBD2 might be the D (5 bases). V was clipped by 0 bases and J by 6 bases, with 12 bases between them. This CDR3 is 15 amino acids long. Germline values: CDR1 SEHNR, CDR2 FQNEAQ (reference sequence). The CDR3 sequence: CASSLAPLAGNEQFF. DNA of the CDR3: TGTGCCAGCAGCTTAGCCCCTTTGGCGGGCAATGAGCAGTTCTTC.

This chain uses TRBV3-1 (or the pseudogene TRBV3-2) with TRBJ1-2; the match to TRBD1 covers 12 bases. The CDR3 spans 15 residues. V gave up 4 bases and J gave up 4 bases; unmatched junction bases: 4. Germline V gives CDR1 LGHDT, CDR2 YNNKEL (reference sequence). CDR3 amino acids: CASSPGTGGSYGYTF. The CDR3, as DNA: TGTGCCAGCAGCCCTGGGACAGGGGGCAGCTATGGCTACACCTTC.

The chain recombines TRBV28 with TRBJ1-4; possibly TRBD1 for D (5 bases). CDR1 and CDR2 (germline): MDHEN, SYDVKM. The V end was cut by 4 bases, the J end by 8 bases, with 11 bases between. This CDR3 is 13 amino acids long. DNA of the CDR3: TGTGCCAGCAGTTCCCAACGGGGGGAAAAACTGTTTTTT. The encoded protein is CASSSQRGEKLFF.

The chain couples TRBV3-1 (or the pseudogene TRBV3-2) to TRBJ1-5; 7 nucleotides align to TRBD1. This CDR3 contains 14 residues. Germline V CDR1 and CDR2: LGHDT, YNNKEL (reference sequence). With V trimmed by 5 bases and J by 6 bases, 7 bases remained unmatched. The CDR3 DNA follows: TGTGCCAGCAGCGGAGACAGGGAAGGTCAGCCCCAGCATTTT. Protein sequence: CASSGDREGQPQHF.

The table lists this clone with many counts. V and J are TRBV6-2 or TRBV6-3 and TRBJ2-7, with a possible D match to TRBD1 (6 bases). This CDR3 is 13 amino acids long. Looked up from germline, CDR1 is MNHEY and CDR2 is SVGEGT. V was pared by 2 bases and J by 2 bases, with 7 bases between. The CDR3 DNA follows: TGTGCCAGCAGTTACCGGGACACCTACGAGCAGTACTTC. Protein sequence: CASSYRDTYEQYF.